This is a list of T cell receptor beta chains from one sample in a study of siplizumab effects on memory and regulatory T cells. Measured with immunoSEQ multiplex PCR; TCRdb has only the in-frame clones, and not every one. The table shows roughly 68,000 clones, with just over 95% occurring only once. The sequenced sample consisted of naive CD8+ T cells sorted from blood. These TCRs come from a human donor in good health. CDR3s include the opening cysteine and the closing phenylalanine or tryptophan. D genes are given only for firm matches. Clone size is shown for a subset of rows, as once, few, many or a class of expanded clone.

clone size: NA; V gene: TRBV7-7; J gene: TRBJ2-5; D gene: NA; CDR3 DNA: TGTGCCAGCAGCCCCCCGGTGGGAGAGACCCAGTACTTC; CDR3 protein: CASSPPVGETQYF
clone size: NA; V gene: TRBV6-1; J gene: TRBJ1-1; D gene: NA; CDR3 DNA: TGTGCCAGCAGTGAGGACAGTGAAGCTTTCTTT; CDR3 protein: CASSEDSEAFF
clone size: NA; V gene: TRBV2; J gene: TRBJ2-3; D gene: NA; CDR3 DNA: TGTGCCAGCCACGGGATAGGACTTATCACAGATACGCAGTATTTT; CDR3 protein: CASHGIGLITDTQYF
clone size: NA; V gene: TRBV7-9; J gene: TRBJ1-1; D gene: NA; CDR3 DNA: TGTGCCAGCAGCCCCCGCGACAGTAACACTGAAGCTTTCTTT; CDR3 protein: CASSPRDSNTEAFF
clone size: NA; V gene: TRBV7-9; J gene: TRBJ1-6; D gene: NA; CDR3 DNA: TGTGCCAGCAGCACCGGCACTTATAATTCACCCCTCCACTTT; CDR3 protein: CASSTGTYNSPLHF
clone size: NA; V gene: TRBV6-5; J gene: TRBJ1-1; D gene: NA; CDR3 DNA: TGTGCCAGCAGGGTGGGAGGGGAGATCACTGAAGCTTTCTTT; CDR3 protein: CASRVGGEITEAFF
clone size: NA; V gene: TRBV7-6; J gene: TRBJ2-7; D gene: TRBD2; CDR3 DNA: TGTGCCAGCAGCTCCAGACTAGCGGGGGGTACCTACGAGCAGTACTTC; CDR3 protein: CASSSRLAGGTYEQYF
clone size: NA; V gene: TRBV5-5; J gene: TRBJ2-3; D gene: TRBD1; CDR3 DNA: TGTGCCAGCAGCTTGTATCCAGGGGGTACAGATACGCAGTATTTT; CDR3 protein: CASSLYPGGTDTQYF
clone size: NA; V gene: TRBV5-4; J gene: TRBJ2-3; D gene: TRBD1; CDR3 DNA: TGTGCCAGCAGCTTGGACCTGGGACAGAGCACAGATACGCAGTATTTT; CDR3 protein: CASSLDLGQSTDTQYF
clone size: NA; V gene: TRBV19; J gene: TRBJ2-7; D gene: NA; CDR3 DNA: TGTGCCAGTAGTATATGGACGGCGACTACCTACGAGCAGTACTTC; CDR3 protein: CASSIWTATTYEQYF
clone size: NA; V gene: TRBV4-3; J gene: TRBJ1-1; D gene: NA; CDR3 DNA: TGCGCCAGCAGCCAAGATTCCGGGTTCACTGAAGCTTTCTTT; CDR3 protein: CASSQDSGFTEAFF
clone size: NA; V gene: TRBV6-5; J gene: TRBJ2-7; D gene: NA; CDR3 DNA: TGTGCCAGCAGTAGCGAATTGGCGGGGGAGCAGTACTTC; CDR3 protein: CASSSELAGEQYF
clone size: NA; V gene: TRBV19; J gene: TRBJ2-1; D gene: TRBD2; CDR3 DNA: TGTGCCAGTAGTCCAATGGGACTAGCGGGGAGGAATGAGCAGTTCTTC; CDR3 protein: CASSPMGLAGRNEQFF
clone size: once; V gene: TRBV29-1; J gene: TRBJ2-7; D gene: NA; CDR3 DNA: TGCAGCGTTGAAGATCACAGATCCTACGAGCAGTACTTC; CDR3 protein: CSVEDHRSYEQYF
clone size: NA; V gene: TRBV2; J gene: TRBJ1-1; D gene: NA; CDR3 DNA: TGTGCCAGCAGTGAATACAGACGGGGTGGGACTGAAGCTTTCTTT; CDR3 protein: CASSEYRRGGTEAFF
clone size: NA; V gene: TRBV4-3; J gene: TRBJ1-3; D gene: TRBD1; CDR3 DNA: TGCGCCAGCAGCCAAGGGACAGGGTCCGGAAACACCATATATTTT; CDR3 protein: CASSQGTGSGNTIYF
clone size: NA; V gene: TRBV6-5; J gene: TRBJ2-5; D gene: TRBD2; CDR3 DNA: TGTGCCAGCAGTTACGACGGGGGGGCCGGTGAGACCCAGTACTTC; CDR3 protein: CASSYDGGAGETQYF
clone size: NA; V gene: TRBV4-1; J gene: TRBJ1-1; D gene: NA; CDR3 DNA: TGCGCCAGCAGCCAAGAACCGAGAGGAACTGAAGCTTTCTTT; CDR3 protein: CASSQEPRGTEAFF
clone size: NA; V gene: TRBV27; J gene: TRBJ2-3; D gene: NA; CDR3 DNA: TGTGCCAGCAGTTCCGGAGAAGCCAGCACAGATACGCAGTATTTT; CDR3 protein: CASSSGEASTDTQYF
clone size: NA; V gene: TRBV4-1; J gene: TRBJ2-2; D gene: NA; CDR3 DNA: TGCGCCAGCAGCCAGTCCAGTCTGGAGGAGCTGTTTTTT; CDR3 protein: CASSQSSLEELFF
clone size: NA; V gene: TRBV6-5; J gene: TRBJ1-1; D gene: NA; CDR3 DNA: TGTGCCAGCAGTTACTCTTCAGTGAACACTGAAGCTTTCTTT; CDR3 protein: CASSYSSVNTEAFF
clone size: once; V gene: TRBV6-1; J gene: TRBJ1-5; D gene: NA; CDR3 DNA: TGTGCCAGCAGTGAGGGGGGGAATCAGCCCCAGCATTTT; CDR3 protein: CASSEGGNQPQHF
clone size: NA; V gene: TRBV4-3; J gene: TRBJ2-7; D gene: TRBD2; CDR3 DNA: TGCGCCAGCAGCCAAGAGCGGGGGGGCTACGAGCAGTACTTC; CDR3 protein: CASSQERGGYEQYF
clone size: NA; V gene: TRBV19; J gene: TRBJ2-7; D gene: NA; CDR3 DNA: TGTGCCAGTAGTCGAGGAGGGGACTACGAGCAGTACTTC; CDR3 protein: CASSRGGDYEQYF
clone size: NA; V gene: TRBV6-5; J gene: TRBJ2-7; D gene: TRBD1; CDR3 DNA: TGTGCCAGCAGCTCCGGACAGGGGGGCTCCTACGAGCAGTACTTC; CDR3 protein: CASSSGQGGSYEQYF
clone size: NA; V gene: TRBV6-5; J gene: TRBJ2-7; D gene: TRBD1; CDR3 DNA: TGTGCCAGCAGCTACTATCCAGGGGGCATGTACGAGCAGTACTTC; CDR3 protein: CASSYYPGGMYEQYF
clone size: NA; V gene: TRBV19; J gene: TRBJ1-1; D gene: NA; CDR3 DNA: TGTGCCAGTATTGCGGCTGAAGCTTTCTTT; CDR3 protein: CASIAAEAFF
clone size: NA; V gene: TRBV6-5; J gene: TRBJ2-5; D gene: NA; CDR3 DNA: TGTGCCAGCAGTTACTCGATAGGGCTGGGTGAGACCCAGTACTTC; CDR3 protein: CASSYSIGLGETQYF
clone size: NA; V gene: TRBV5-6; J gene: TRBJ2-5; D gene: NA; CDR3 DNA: TGTGCCAGCAGCGGAGTAGGGGGGGCCGGGGAGACCCAGTACTTC; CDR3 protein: CASSGVGGAGETQYF
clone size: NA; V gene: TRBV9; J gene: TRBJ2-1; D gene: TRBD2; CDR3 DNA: TGTGCCAGCAGCGTAGGCGGGACTAACGACAATGAGCAGTTCTTC; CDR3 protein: CASSVGGTNDNEQFF
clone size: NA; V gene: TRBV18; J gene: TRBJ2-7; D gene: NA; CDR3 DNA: TGTGCCAGCTCACCAGCCGAGCCCTACGAGCAGTACTTC; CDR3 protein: CASSPAEPYEQYF
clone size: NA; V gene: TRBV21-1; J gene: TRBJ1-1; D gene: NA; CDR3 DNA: TGTGCCAGCCGACAGGGTTGCACTGAAGCTTTCTTT; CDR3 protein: CASRQGCTEAFF
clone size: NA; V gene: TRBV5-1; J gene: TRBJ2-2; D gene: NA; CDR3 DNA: TGCGCCAGCAGCCTCGGGGGCGGGGAGCTGTTTTTT; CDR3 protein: CASSLGGGELFF
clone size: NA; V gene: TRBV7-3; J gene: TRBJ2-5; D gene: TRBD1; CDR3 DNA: TGTGCCAGCAGCAGGACAGGGGGCCAGCAAGAGACCCAGTACTTC; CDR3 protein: CASSRTGGQQETQYF
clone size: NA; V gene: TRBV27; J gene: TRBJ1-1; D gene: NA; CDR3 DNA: TGTGCCAGCAGTATTCACGGCGTGAACACTGAAGCTTTCTTT; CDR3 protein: CASSIHGVNTEAFF
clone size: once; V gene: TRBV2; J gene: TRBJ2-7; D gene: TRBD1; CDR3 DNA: TGTGCCAGCAGTGTGGGACAGTCCTACGAGCAGTACTTC; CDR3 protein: CASSVGQSYEQYF
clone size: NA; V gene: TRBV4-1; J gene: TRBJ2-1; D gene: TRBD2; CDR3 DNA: TGCGCCAGCAGCCAAGTCAGCGGGGGGGCGGGCAATGAGCAGTTCTTC; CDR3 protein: CASSQVSGGAGNEQFF
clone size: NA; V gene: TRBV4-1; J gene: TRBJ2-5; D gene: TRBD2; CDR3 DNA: TGCGCCAGCAGCCAAGATTCGACTAGCGGGGGGGGAGAGACCCAGTACTTC; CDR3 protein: CASSQDSTSGGGETQYF
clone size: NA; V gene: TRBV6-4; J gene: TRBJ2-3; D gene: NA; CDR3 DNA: TGTGCCAGCAGTGACTCCACAGATACGCAGTATTTT; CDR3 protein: CASSDSTDTQYF
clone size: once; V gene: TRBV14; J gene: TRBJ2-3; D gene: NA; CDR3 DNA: TGTGCCAGCAGCCTTCTACCCACGGACGGGGATACGCAGTATTTT; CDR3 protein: CASSLLPTDGDTQYF
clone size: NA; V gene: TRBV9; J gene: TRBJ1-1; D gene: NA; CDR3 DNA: TGTGCCAGCAGCGTGGGACCTTGGGGCCCAGGGACTGAAGCTTTCTTT; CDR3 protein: CASSVGPWGPGTEAFF
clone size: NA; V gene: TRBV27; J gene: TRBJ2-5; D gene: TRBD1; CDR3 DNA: TGTGCCAGCAGTCCCCCGACAGGGGACCAGTACTTC; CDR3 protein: CASSPPTGDQYF
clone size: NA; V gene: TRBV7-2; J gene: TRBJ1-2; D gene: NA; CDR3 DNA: TGTGCCAGCAGCTTCGACCGATTAGCTAACTATGGCTACACCTTC; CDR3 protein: CASSFDRLANYGYTF
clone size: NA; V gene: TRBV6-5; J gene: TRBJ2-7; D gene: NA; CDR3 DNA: TGTGCCAGCAGTGAACAGGAGTCCTACGAGCAGTACTTC; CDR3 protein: CASSEQESYEQYF
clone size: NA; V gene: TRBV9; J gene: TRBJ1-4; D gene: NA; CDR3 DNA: TGTGCCAGCACAACAGGACTCAATGAAAAACTGTTTTTT; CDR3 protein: CASTTGLNEKLFF
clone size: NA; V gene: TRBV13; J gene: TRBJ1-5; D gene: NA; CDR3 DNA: TGTGCCAGCAGCCCTCTGGGCAGTCACAATCAGCCCCAGCATTTT; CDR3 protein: CASSPLGSHNQPQHF
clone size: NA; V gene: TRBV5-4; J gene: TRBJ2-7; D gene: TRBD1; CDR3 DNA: TGTGCCAGCAGCCCTGACAGGGTTGGATACTACGAGCAGTACTTC; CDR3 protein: CASSPDRVGYYEQYF
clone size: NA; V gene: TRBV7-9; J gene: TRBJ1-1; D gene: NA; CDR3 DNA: TGTGCCAGCAGCTTAGAGCTAGGAGGCACTGAAGCTTTCTTT; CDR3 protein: CASSLELGGTEAFF
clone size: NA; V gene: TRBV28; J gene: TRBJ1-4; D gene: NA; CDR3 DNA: TGTGCCAGCAGTTTATTTATCGGTAATGAAAAACTGTTTTTT; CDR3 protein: CASSLFIGNEKLFF
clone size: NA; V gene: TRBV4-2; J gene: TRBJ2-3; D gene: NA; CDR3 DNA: TGTGCCAGCAGCCAAGAGAGCCGCACAGATACGCAGTATTTT; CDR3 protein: CASSQESRTDTQYF
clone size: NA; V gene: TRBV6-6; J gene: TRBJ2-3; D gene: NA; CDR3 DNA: TGTGCCAGCTCCGGGGGCAGGACCACAGATACGCAGTATTTT; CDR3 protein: CASSGGRTTDTQYF
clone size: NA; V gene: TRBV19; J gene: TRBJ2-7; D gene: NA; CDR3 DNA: TGTGCCAGTAGTATAAGGGATGGGACGGGCTACGAGCAGTACTTC; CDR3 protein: CASSIRDGTGYEQYF
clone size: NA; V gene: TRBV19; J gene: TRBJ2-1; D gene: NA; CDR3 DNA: TGTGCCACCCTGAGGGCAGAGAGGGACAATGAGCAGTTCTTC; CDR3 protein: CATLRAERDNEQFF
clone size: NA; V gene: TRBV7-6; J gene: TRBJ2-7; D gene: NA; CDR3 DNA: TGTGCCAGCAGCCTAGAAGGGCTCTACGAGCAGTACTTC; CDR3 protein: CASSLEGLYEQYF